This entry lists 7 T cell receptor beta chains sequenced from one sample in a study of blood T cells in healthy people across ages. Together with a sample-barcoded 5' primer, a J-beta primer mix was included in a second PCR lasting about 7 to 11 cycles. From the 5' RACE reads, TCRdb called clonotypes with MiXCR, one entry per CDR3 protein. The sample has 1.5 million to 2 million distinct CDR3 sequences, roughly a third seen once. Input material: blood. These TCRs come from a woman in her 30s in good health.

In the case of this clonotype: At one end, the junction sequence differs from germline, possibly due to a read error. The V call is TRBV20-1, the J call TRBJ2-7; no reliable D call. Germline V lookup: CDR1 DFQATT, CDR2 SNEGSKA (reference sequence). This CDR3 comprises 16 residues. The chain's CDR3 is CSARDSAPLSSYGQYF. CDR3 DNA sequence: TGCAGTGCTAGAGATTCGGCCCCATTGAGCTCCTACGGGCAGTACTTC.

This clonotype has only a few counts. The chain carries TRBV20-1 and TRBJ1-2; TRBD1 is a possible D gene (5 bases). The germline V gene encodes CDR1 DFQATT and CDR2 SNEGSKA (reference sequence). This CDR3 is built from 14 residues. The V end was cut by 3 bases, the J end by 7 bases, with 18 bases between. The CDR3 loop reads CSASTAGLSGGYTF. In DNA form, the CDR3 reads TGCAGTGCTAGTACGGCAGGGCTGAGCGGTGGCTACACCTTC.

Only a few counts were recorded for this clonotype. The chain recombines TRBV4-2 with TRBJ2-7; 8 bases fit TRBD2. This CDR3 is built from 14 residues. J gave up 5 bases and V 4 bases, and 7 bases lay outside the gene matches. Germline loops: CDR1 LGHNA, CDR2 YNFKEQ. The CDR3 region has the DNA TGTGCCAGCAGCCCCGGGGGGGAGGCCCACGAGCAGTACTTC. Its protein product is CASSPGGEAHEQYF.

This clonotype was recorded at least ten times. The V call is TRBV27, the J call TRBJ2-5; 10 nucleotides align to TRBD2. CDR1 MNHEY and CDR2 SMNVEV come from the germline V gene (reference sequence). The CDR3 extends over 16 amino acids. With 5 bases clipped from V and 1 base from J, the junction kept 7 bases outside the gene matches. The CDR3 protein is CASSPPGLAFQETQYF. The CDR3 nucleotides read TGTGCCAGCAGTCCACCGGGACTAGCGTTCCAAGAGACCCAGTACTTC.

A few counts support this clonotype. This rearrangement joins TRBV6-5 to TRBJ2-1; 16 bases align to TRBD2. The CDR3 sequence is 20 residues long. Losses at the gene ends were 2 bases for V and 0 bases for J; bases not matched to a gene: 7. Germline CDR1 reads MNHEY; CDR2 reads SVGAGI. CDR3 amino acids: CASSYPGLAGGPSSYNEQFF. DNA for the CDR3: TGTGCCAGCAGTTACCCGGGACTAGCGGGAGGGCCGAGCTCCTACAATGAGCAGTTCTTC.

This clonotype came up a few times. J is TRBJ2-1 and V is TRBV12-3 or TRBV12-4, with 11 bases fitting TRBD2. Trimming at V came to 6 bases and at J to 7 bases, leaving 5 bases not matched to a gene. The CDR3 is 14 residues long. CDR3 coding DNA: TGTGCCAGCAGCACTAGCGGGAGAGGGAATGAGCAGTTCTTC. Protein: CASSTSGRGNEQFF.

The rearrangement joins TRBV20-1 to TRBJ2-4; the D gene is possibly TRBD1 (6 bases). There are 15 residues in the CDR3. CDR1 and CDR2 from the germline V gene are DFQATT and SNEGSKA (reference sequence). The V end lost 1 base, the J end lost 13 bases, and 23 bases lay between the germline ends. This CDR3 reads CSARVRDTRISEQYF. CDR3 bases: TGCAGTGCTAGAGTTCGGGACACCCGGATTTCGGAGCAGTACTTC.